Listed here are 6 T cell receptor beta chains from one sample, sequenced in a study of response to subunit inactivated influenza vaccine. TCRdb re-derived calls from the RT-PCR reads in MiXCR, one entry per CDR3 protein. The sample lists some 850,000 distinct CDR3 sequences, about 18% occurring once. Sequencing used PBMCs from blood, obtained 5 days after vaccination. These receptors all come from a man aged 50 to 59 who received an inactivated influenza vaccine.

This clonotype was recorded a few times. The CDR3 nucleotides are TGTGCCAGCAGCTTAAGTTACCGCGCTAACTATGGCTACACCTTC. This codes for CASSLSYRANYGYTF. The rearrangement links TRBV7-9 to TRBJ1-2; D call uncertain. V was trimmed by 2 bases and J by 0 bases, leaving 10 bases between them. Germline CDR1 is SEHNR and CDR2 is FQNEAQ (reference sequence). This CDR3 has 15 amino acids.

Points on this clonotype: A much bigger clone sits one base away, suggesting this may be a read error. The missing conserved phenylalanine or tryptophan at the end of this CDR3 makes a read error likely. The chain has TRBV5-1 and TRBJ2-1, with D perhaps given as TRBD1 or TRBD2 (6 bases each). V shed 0 bases and J shed 9 bases, with 19 bases lying between them. Germline V gives CDR1 SGHRS, CDR2 YFSETQ. CDR3 length: 16 amino acids. The CDR3 sequence: CASSLEGPTSRGEQFL. The CDR3 nucleotides read TGCGCCAGCAGCTTGGAGGGGCCTACTAGCAGGGGTGAGCAGTTCTTA.

The chain employs TRBV11-2 and TRBJ2-5; D is ambiguous. The length of the CDR3 is 16 residues. V shed 5 bases and J shed 0 bases, with 16 bases lying between them. The germline gives CDR1 SGHAT, CDR2 FQNNGV. The CDR3 loop is CASSPGKGSHQETQYF. The CDR3 DNA is TGTGCCAGCAGCCCTGGGAAGGGATCCCACCAAGAGACCCAGTACTTC.

This clonotype was seen more than once but under ten times. The genes are TRBV20-1 and TRBJ1-5; D remains ambiguous. CDR3 length: 16 amino acids. V lost 0 bases to trimming and J lost 0 bases, with 12 bases between them. Germline V gene data show CDR1 as DFQATT and CDR2 as SNEGSKA (reference sequence). CDR3 coding DNA: TGCAGTGCTAGAGATCTCCGGGTACTTAGCAATCAGCCCCAGCATTTT. Translating gives CSARDLRVLSNQPQHF.

This clonotype was picked up many times. At one end, the junction sequence differs from germline, possibly due to a read error. V usage is TRBV29-1 and J usage is TRBJ2-3, with D perhaps TRBD2 (7 bases). This CDR3 has 11 residues. Looked up from germline, CDR1 is SQVTM and CDR2 is ANQGSEA. The CDR3 DNA follows: TGCAGCGTTGAAGATGGGCGGGGGCGGCATTTT. Its protein is CSVEDGRGRHF.

This clonotype has a handful of counts. The rearrangement uses TRBV7-9 and TRBJ2-2, with D uncertain. Trimming left V 5 bases short and J 0 bases short, with 10 bases between. The CDR3 spans 15 residues. The germline V gene has CDR1 SEHNR and CDR2 FQNEAQ (reference sequence). This CDR3 is CASSLRATNTGELFF. The CDR3 DNA sequence: TGTGCCAGCAGCCTCCGGGCCACGAACACCGGGGAGCTGTTTTTT.